Below, 17 T cell receptor beta chains from the same sample are listed, as sequenced in a study of T cells in Graves' hyperthyroidism and ophthalmopathy. RNA transcripts were the template for amplifying TCR beta CDR3 regions. Initially, a first-round RT-PCR of the TCR CDR3 employed the HTBI primer set. In TCRdb, the multiplex PCR reads were re-called with MiXCR into one record per CDR3 protein. This table holds about 640,000 distinct CDR3 sequences, more than 14% found once. Sequencing used blood. Receptors originate from a woman aged 45-65 years with Graves' ophthalmopathy.

This clonotype came up once. The chain carries TRBV6-1 and TRBJ1-2; D is perhaps TRBD1 (5 bases). The CDR3 spans 14 residues. V was shortened by 10 bases and J by 3 bases, with 18 bases between the two germline ends. From germline, CDR1 is MNHNS and CDR2 SASEGT. Written as DNA, the CDR3 is TGTGCCACTTCTTACAGACAGCTATACTATGGCTACACCTTC. Residues: CATSYRQLYYGYTF.

This clonotype was counted ten times or more. The J gene is TRBJ2-5, the V gene TRBV12-3 or TRBV12-4; 8 bases agree with TRBD2. Trimming took 4 bases from V and 2 from J; bases not matched to a gene: 6. This CDR3 region has 15 residues. The CDR3 protein is CASSSSGGGQETQYF. As DNA, the CDR3 is TGTGCCAGCAGTTCATCCGGGGGGGGACAAGAGACCCAGTACTTC.

The rearrangement joins TRBV7-9 to TRBJ2-1, with D perhaps matching TRBD1 or TRBD2 (5 bases each). Germline lookup yields CDR1 SEHNR and CDR2 FQNEAQ (reference sequence). The length of the CDR3 is 12 residues. V lost 5 bases and J 10 bases, leaving 12 bases between the germline ends. The chain's CDR3 is CASSPGLGEQFF. The CDR3 DNA sequence: TGTGCCAGCAGCCCGGGGCTCGGGGAGCAGTTCTTC.

This chain links TRBV6-5 with TRBJ2-2, with 7 positions matching TRBD2. The CDR3 runs 19 residues. V gave up 2 bases and J gave up 4 bases; unmatched junction bases: 16. CDR1 and CDR2 from the germline V gene are MNHEY and SVGAGI. The CDR3 spells CASSYPPRGAGVVTGELFF. CDR3 in DNA: TGTGCCAGCAGTTACCCTCCCCGGGGCGCGGGAGTAGTCACCGGGGAGCTGTTTTTT.

The rearrangement uses TRBV12-3 or TRBV12-4 and TRBJ1-1; the D gene is possibly TRBD1 (6 bases). Trimming cost V 2 bases and J 7 bases, with 8 bases left between them. CDR3 size: 12 residues. The CDR3 coding sequence is TGTGCCAGCAGTTTATGGGACATTGAAGCTTTCTTT. Its protein is CASSLWDIEAFF.

To note about this clonotype: One junction end does not reproduce the germline sequence, and a read error may be involved. This chain uses TRBV7-9 with TRBJ2-3; the D is unclear. This CDR3 is 11 amino acids long. The germline CDR1 and CDR2 sequences are SEHNR and FQNEAQ (reference sequence). The CDR3 nucleotides read TGTGCCAGCACCTTATCGGATACGCAGTATTTT. Encoded protein: CASTLSDTQYF.

This clonotype was seen only a few times. J is TRBJ1-1 and V is TRBV6-1, with TRBD1 as a possible D gene (6 bases). Per the germline V gene, CDR1 is MNHNS and CDR2 is SASEGT. V dropped 4 bases and J dropped 10 bases, with 19 bases sitting between them. The CDR3 has 14 amino acids. CDR3 in DNA: TGTGCCAGCAGTGTGGACAGTATAGTAGCTGGAGCTTTCTTT. It codes for CASSVDSIVAGAFF.

This clonotype was picked up many times. This chain links TRBV20-1 with TRBJ2-7; 8 bases map to TRBD2. Per the germline V gene, CDR1 is DFQATT and CDR2 is SNEGSKA (reference sequence). The CDR3 contains 15 residues. The V and J ends lost 0 bases and 2 bases, in that order; junction bases with no gene match: 6. CDR3: CSARDASSGPYEQYF. CDR3 nucleotides: TGCAGTGCTAGAGATGCGTCTAGCGGGCCCTACGAGCAGTACTTC.

This clonotype was detected ten times or more. The CDR3 protein is CSAVQLRTSGSHEQYF. The CDR3 nucleotides read TGCAGTGCGGTTCAACTAAGGACTAGCGGGAGCCACGAGCAGTACTTC. The genes are TRBV20-1 and TRBJ2-7; 13 bases line up with TRBD2. The CDR3 is 16 residues long. CDR1 is DFQATT and CDR2 is SNEGSKA in the germline V gene (reference sequence). The V and J ends lost 6 bases and 5 bases, in that order; junction bases with no gene match: 13.

This clonotype was counted between two and nine times. This chain joins TRBV5-6 and TRBJ1-2; no firm D call. With 0 bases removed from V and 6 bases from J, the gap between germline ends came to 9 bases. The CDR3 has 13 residues. The germline CDR1 and CDR2 sequences are SGHDT and YYEEEE. The CDR3 nucleotides read TGTGCCAGCAGCTTGGGGGGTCGCGATGGCTACACCTTC. It translates to CASSLGGRDGYTF.

This clonotype was picked up many times. The chain joins TRBV7-9 to TRBJ2-3; no definite D call. The V end lost 5 bases, the J end lost 0 bases, and 12 bases lay between the germline ends. Germline V lookup: CDR1 SEHNR, CDR2 FQNEAQ (reference sequence). This CDR3 spans 15 amino acids. The CDR3 spells CASSVTPLSTDTQYF. CDR3 DNA: TGTGCCAGCAGCGTAACCCCCCTTAGCACAGATACGCAGTATTTT.

The table lists this clonotype with a few counts. The chain combines TRBV12-3 or TRBV12-4 with TRBJ2-4, with D unclear. V shed 6 bases and J shed 3 bases, with 21 bases lying between them. The CDR3 runs 17 residues. The CDR3 nucleotides read TGTGCCAGCAGGTCTAGTGGACCCGCAGTTCTCAAAAACATTCAGTACTTC. This gives the protein CASRSSGPAVLKNIQYF.

Many counts were recorded for this clonotype. This sequence joins TRBV11-2 and TRBJ2-5; D remains unclear. CDR3 length: 12 amino acids. The V end was cut by 1 base, the J end by 7 bases, with 7 bases between. From germline, CDR1 is SGHAT and CDR2 FQNNGV. The CDR3 DNA follows: TGTGCCAGCAGCTTAGTTTTGTCGACCCAGTACTTC. Protein product: CASSLVLSTQYF. Complete variable domain (other parts from reference TRBV11-2 and TRBJ2-5): EAGVAQSPRYKIIEKRQSVAFWCNPISGHATLYWYQQILGQGPKLLIQFQNNGVVDDSQLPKDRFSAERLKGVDSTLKIQPAKLEDSAVYLCASSLVLSTQYFGPGTRLLVL.

The rearrangement uses TRBV4-3 and TRBJ1-5; no clear D. This CDR3 is 14 amino acids long. CDR1 is LGHNA, CDR2 YSLEER, per germline. V dropped 0 bases and J dropped 3 bases, with 6 bases sitting between them. As DNA, the CDR3 is TGCGCCAGCAGCCAAGACAGGTTCAATCAGCCCCAGCATTTT. It specifies CASSQDRFNQPQHF.

The chain recombines TRBV7-3 with TRBJ2-1; 9 bases line up with TRBD2. CDR3 size: 14 residues. Germline V CDR1 and CDR2: SGHTA, FQGTGA. J gave up 9 bases and V 2 bases, and 5 bases lay outside the gene matches. CDR3 bases: TGTGCCAGCAGCTTAGCGGGAGGGGGACGTGAGCAGTTCTTC. Its translation: CASSLAGGGREQFF.

V is TRBV5-1 and J is TRBJ1-2; D not resolved. Between the trimmed V and J ends, which lost 0 bases and 5 bases, there was a span of 8 bases. CDR3 size: 13 residues. CDR1 is SGHRS, CDR2 YFSETQ, per germline. This CDR3 is CASSLVETYGYTF. The CDR3 DNA reads as TGCGCCAGCAGCTTGGTAGAAACATATGGCTACACCTTC.

This clonotype was found many times. The chain employs TRBV20-1 and TRBJ2-1, with TRBD2 matching over 12 bases. V lost 5 bases and J lost 8; bases outside the gene matches: 10. The germline V gene encodes CDR1 DFQATT and CDR2 SNEGSKA (reference sequence). The CDR3 runs to 15 residues. Here the CDR3 reads CSASGTSGRFDEQFF. CDR3 nucleotide sequence: TGCAGTGCTTCCGGGACTAGCGGGCGTTTCGATGAGCAGTTCTTC.